This TCR beta chain was sequenced for a study of blood T cell repertoires in COVID-19. Study-level background: Samples taken during acute and convalescent COVID-19 were collected in the United States, Italy and Spain. Sample material is recorded as cDNA or gDNA derived from T cells, B-cell-depleted T cells, or PBMCs.

In the original analysis: How many nucleated cells were present was estimated from reference gene primer amplification. Here immunoSEQ multiplex PCR was the method, and the copy in TCRdb shows in-frame clones only, minus some. That table gives V, J and clone size, and the DNA gave D and trimming. The sample yields 300,000 to 400,000 clones, under 95% seen once. V was shortened by 4 bases and J by 4 bases, with 10 bases between the two germline ends. The CDR3 runs to 13 residues. Germline assignment: CDR1 MDHEN and CDR2 SYDVKM. The sequencing input was peripheral blood. The source is a woman between 18 and 30 years old who had recovered from COVID-19. The chain couples TRBV28 to TRBJ1-2; D unclear. CDR3 amino acids: CASSSPGSYGYTF. CDR3 DNA sequence: TGTGCCAGCAGTTCCCCGGGGTCCTATGGCTACACCTTC.